The rows below give T cell receptor beta chains drawn from one sample of a study of immune evolution from preneoplasia to lung adenocarcinoma. Clones were read by immunoSEQ multiplex PCR, and TCRdb kept only the in-frame ones, dropping some. This table holds thousands of clones, around four fifths found once. The source material was FFPE adjacent normal lung tissue. The source is a person in their 70s with lung adenocarcinoma. Each CDR3 is given with its conserved first and last residue. Each record gives: J gene, D gene, V gene, clone size, CDR3 protein, CDR3 DNA. The D gene is left open where the match is weak. Only part of the rows carry a size: once, few, many, or a class if the clone is expanded.

>TRBJ2-2|-|TRBV27|-
CASRYLANRNTGKLFF
TGTGCCAGCAGATATCTAGCGAATCGTAACACCGGGAAGCTGTTTTTT
>TRBJ2-3|-|TRBV7-9|-
CASSARVNTDTQYF
TGTGCCAGCAGCGCACGGGTAAACACAGATACGCAGTATTTT
>TRBJ2-1|TRBD1|TRBV27|-
CASSARQDRGLNEQFF
TGTGCCAGCAGTGCCCGCCAAGACAGGGGGCTCAATGAGCAGTTCTTC
>TRBJ1-1|TRBD1|TRBV13|-
CASSLVGQQNTEAFF
TGTGCCAGCAGCTTAGTGGGACAGCAGAACACTGAAGCTTTCTTT
>TRBJ2-7|-|TRBV20-1|-
CSAARTYEQYF
TGCAGTGCTGCTCGGACCTACGAGCAGTACTTC
>TRBJ1-1|-|TRBV30|-
CAWSETEAFF
TGTGCCTGGAGTGAGACTGAAGCTTTCTTT
>TRBJ1-6|TRBD1|TRBV5-1|-
CASTLRTGMVDSPLHF
TGCGCCAGCACCCTCCGGACAGGGATGGTTGATTCACCCCTCCACTTT
>TRBJ2-1|-|TRBV7-3|-
CASSLQGGAGNEQFF
TGTGCCAGCAGCTTACAAGGGGGGGCGGGTAATGAGCAGTTCTTC
>TRBJ1-5|TRBD1|TRBV10-3|once
CAISRQGGDQPQHF
TGTGCCATCAGTCGACAGGGTGGGGATCAGCCCCAGCATTTT
>TRBJ2-3|TRBD2|TRBV28|-
CASSFPGGLNTQYF
TGTGCCAGCAGTTTCCCGGGGGGGCTAAATACGCAGTATTTT
>TRBJ1-1|-|TRBV20-1|-
CSAAPREAFF
TGCAGTGCCGCCCCCCGTGAAGCTTTCTTT
>TRBJ1-5|-|TRBV27|-
CATKAGGGNQPQHF
TGTGCCACCAAGGCGGGGGGCGGCAATCAGCCCCAGCATTTT
>TRBJ1-1|-|TRBV28|-
CASSSAFFVNTEAFF
TGTGCCAGCAGTTCGGCCTTCTTTGTAAACACTGAAGCTTTCTTT
>TRBJ2-1|TRBD1|TRBV7-2|few
CASSGGTGRGWPYNEQFF
TGTGCCAGCAGCGGCGGGACAGGGCGGGGATGGCCTTACAATGAGCAGTTCTTC
>TRBJ2-1|-|TRBV11-3|few
CASSLVGGGPMGQFF
TGTGCCAGCAGCTTAGTGGGGGGTGGACCAATGGGGCAGTTCTTC
>TRBJ2-7|-|TRBV11-2|-
CASSLGGKESYEQYF
TGTGCCAGCAGCTTAGGGGGGAAGGAGTCCTACGAGCAGTACTTC
>TRBJ2-4|-|TRBV6-6|-
CASSYRRGEAKNIQYF
TGTGCCAGCAGTTACCGCAGGGGGGAGGCCAAAAACATTCAGTACTTC
>TRBJ2-1|TRBD1|TRBV7-8|-
CASGTDSYNEQFF
TGTGCCAGCGGGACAGACTCCTACAATGAGCAGTTCTTC
>TRBJ2-1|-|TRBV28|-
CASRTRSSYNEQFF
TGTGCCAGCAGAACTCGGAGCTCCTACAATGAGCAGTTCTTC
>TRBJ2-1|-|TRBV25-1|-
CASSPIYNEQFF
TGTGCCAGCAGTCCTATTTACAATGAGCAGTTCTTC
>TRBJ2-5|-|TRBV10-3|-
CAISESGSLAQYF
TGTGCCATCAGTGAGTCGGGCAGTCTCGCTCAGTACTTC
>TRBJ2-7|-|TRBV7-2|-
CASSLWQGTDEQYF
TGTGCCAGCAGCTTATGGCAGGGCACCGACGAGCAGTACTTC
>TRBJ1-3|-|TRBV4-2|few
CASSQASGASGNTIYF
TGTGCCAGCAGCCAGGCTTCAGGGGCATCTGGAAACACCATATATTTT
>TRBJ2-2|-|TRBV9|-
CASSRGPGELFF
TGTGCCAGCAGCCGGGGGCCCGGGGAGCTGTTTTTT